The present T cell receptor (beta chain) was sequenced within a study of glioma-infiltrating T cells. Study-wide results and caveats: Above-expected tissue-blood divergence occurred in all gliomas, most in low-grade ones.

This clonotype was observed many times. The antigen is undetermined. The iRepertoire nested amplicon-rescue multiplex PCR amplified TCR alpha and beta CDR3s from RNA. TCRdb reprocessed the multiplex PCR reads with MiXCR, giving one entry per CDR3 protein. The sample gives roughly 100,000 distinct CDR3 sequences, less than 30% of which show up once; 44% is in the top ten. Per the germline V gene, CDR1 is SGHTA and CDR2 is FQGNSA. This CDR3 spans 14 amino acids. V was clipped by 1 base and J by 4 bases; unmatched bases: 0. Source material: glioma tissue, nonneoplastic brain tissue, or PBMCs (not recorded which). The TCR was taken from a human donor with low-grade glioma or glioblastoma, undergoing nonglioma brain surgery, or in good health (not recorded which). The rearrangement uses TRBV7-2 and TRBJ2-3; TRBD2 agrees at 9 bases. DNA of the CDR3: TGTGCCAGCAGCTTAGGCGGGGGGGCAGATACGCAGTATTTT. As protein: CASSLGGGADTQYF. Full variable domain (rest looked up from reference TRBV7-2 and TRBJ2-3): GAGVSQSPSNKVTEKGKDVELRCDPISGHTALYWYRQSLGQGLEFLIYFQGNSAPDKSGLPSDRFSAERTGGSVSTLTIQRTQQEDSAVYLCASSLGGGADTQYFGPGTRLTVL.